This TCR beta chain was identified in a study of T cell responses to AZD1222 COVID-19 vaccine. General study findings and limits: Only 6 or 7 individuals given AZD1222 were seropositive at baseline. Donors, mostly white British, included more females; clonal diversity was possibly underestimated.

This CDR3 spans 13 amino acids. Germline trimming cut 4 bases from V and 3 bases from J; bases unmatched to any gene: 0. Per germline, CDR1 LNHDA and CDR2 SQIVND (reference sequence). To note about this clone: The antigen remains unidentified.

The repertoire was sequenced with immunoSEQ multiplex PCR; TCRdb's copy has only in-frame clones and lacks some. This sample carries approximately 120,000 clones, approximately 87% of them seen once, and the ten largest clones take more than 9%. Sequenced material: peripheral blood, taken on day 0 of AZD1222 vaccination. This chain connects TRBV19 to TRBJ2-5; TRBD1 matches 9 bases. The sequence came from an adult in good health. Here the CDR3 DNA reads TGTGCCAGTAGTAGGGACAGGGAAGAGACCCAGTACTTC. Translating gives CASSRDREETQYF.